Described below is a single TCR beta chain sequence and its context. Only in-frame clones appear in the TCRdb table, and some are missing; sequencing was by immunoSEQ multiplex PCR. The repertoire holds some 320,000 clones, with roughly nine tenths as singletons. The data derive from a study of blood T cell repertoires in COVID-19. Study-wide background: The United States, Italy and Spain supplied acute and convalescent COVID-19 samples.

V was pared by 0 bases and J by 4 bases, with 5 bases of the junction left unmatched. Germline V lookup: CDR1 SGHDT, CDR2 YYEEEE. This CDR3 is built from 15 residues. This TCR came from a man aged 55 to 69 who had recovered from COVID-19. This sequence joins TRBV5-6 and TRBJ1-2; 8 bases line up with TRBD1. Sequenced sample: PBMCs or T cells enriched from blood (not recorded which). CDR3 nucleotide sequence: TGTGCCAGCAGCTTGGGGACAGGGCTGTTCTATGGCTACACCTTC. Translated, it gives CASSLGTGLFYGYTF.